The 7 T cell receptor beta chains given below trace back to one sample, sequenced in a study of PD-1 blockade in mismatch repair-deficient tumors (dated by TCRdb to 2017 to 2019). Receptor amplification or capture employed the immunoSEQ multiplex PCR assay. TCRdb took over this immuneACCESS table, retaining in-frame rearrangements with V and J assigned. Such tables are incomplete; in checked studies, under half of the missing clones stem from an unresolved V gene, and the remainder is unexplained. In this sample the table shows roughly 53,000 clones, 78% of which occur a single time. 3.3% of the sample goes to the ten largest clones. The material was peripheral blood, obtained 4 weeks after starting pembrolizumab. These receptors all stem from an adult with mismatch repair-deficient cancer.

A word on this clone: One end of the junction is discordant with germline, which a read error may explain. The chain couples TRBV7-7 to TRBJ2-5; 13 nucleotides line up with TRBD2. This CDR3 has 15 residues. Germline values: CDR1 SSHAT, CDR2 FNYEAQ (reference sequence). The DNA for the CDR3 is TGTGCTAGCAGCTTAACTAGCGGGAGGGCAGAGACCCAGTACTTC. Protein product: CASSLTSGRAETQYF.

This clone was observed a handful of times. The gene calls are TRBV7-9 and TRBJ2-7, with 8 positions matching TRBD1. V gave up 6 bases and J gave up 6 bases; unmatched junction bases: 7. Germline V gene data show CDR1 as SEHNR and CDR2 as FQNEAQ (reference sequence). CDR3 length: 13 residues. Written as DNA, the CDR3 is TGTGCCAGCAGACAGGGGGGCATTCCCGAGCAGTACTTC. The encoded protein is CASRQGGIPEQYF.

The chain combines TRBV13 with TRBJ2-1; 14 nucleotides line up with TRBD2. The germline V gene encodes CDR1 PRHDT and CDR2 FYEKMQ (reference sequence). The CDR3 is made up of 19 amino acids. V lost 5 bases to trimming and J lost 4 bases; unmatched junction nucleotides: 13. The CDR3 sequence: CASSPSPRLAGGAYNEQFF. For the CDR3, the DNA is TGTGCCAGCAGCCCCAGCCCCAGACTAGCGGGAGGGGCTTACAATGAGCAGTTCTTC.

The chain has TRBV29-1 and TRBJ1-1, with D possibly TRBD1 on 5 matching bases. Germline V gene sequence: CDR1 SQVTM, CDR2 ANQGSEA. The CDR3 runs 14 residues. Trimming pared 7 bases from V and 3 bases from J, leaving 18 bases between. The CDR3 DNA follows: TGCAGCGGGGCCCGGGCAGGGTTAGACACTGAAGCTTTCTTT. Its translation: CSGARAGLDTEAFF.

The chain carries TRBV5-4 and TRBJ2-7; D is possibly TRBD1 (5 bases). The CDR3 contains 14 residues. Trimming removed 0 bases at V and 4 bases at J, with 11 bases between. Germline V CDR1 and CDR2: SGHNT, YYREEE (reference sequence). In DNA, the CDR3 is TGTGCCAGCAGCTTGGACCAGGGAAGGTACGAGCAGTACTTC. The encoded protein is CASSLDQGRYEQYF. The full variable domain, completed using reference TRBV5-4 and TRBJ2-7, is ETGVTQSPTHLIKTRGQQVTLRCSSQSGHNTVSWYQQALGQGPQFIFQYYREEENGRGNFPPRFSGLQFPNYSSELNVNALELDDSALYLCASSLDQGRYEQYFGPGTRLTVT.

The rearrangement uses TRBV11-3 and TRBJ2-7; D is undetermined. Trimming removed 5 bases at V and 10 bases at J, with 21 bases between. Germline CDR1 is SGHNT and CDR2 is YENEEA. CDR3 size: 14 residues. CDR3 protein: CASSPWTAGTDQYF. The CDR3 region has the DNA TGTGCCAGCAGCCCCTGGACCGCTGGTACGGACCAGTACTTC.

The CDR3 loop is CASTESRDEKLFF. CDR3 nucleotide sequence: TGTGCCAGTACGGAATCTAGGGACGAAAAACTGTTTTTT. This sequence joins TRBV19 and TRBJ1-4, with TRBD1 as a possible D gene (5 bases). This CDR3 contains 13 residues. The V and J ends lost 7 bases and 8 bases respectively, with 14 bases between them. Germline values: CDR1 LNHDA, CDR2 SQIVND (reference sequence).